The 9 T cell receptor beta chains in this list originate from one sample, sequenced in a study of blood T cell repertoires in COVID-19. Assay: immunoSEQ multiplex PCR; the TCRdb copy retains only in-frame clones and omits some. The profile shows 120,000 to 150,000 clones, 75% to 90% of them singletons. The material sequenced was PBMCs or T cells enriched from blood (not recorded which). The receptor source for this set is a middle-aged man in a cohort exposed to, infected with or recovered from COVID-19 (not recorded which).

This clone was detected only a few times. The rearrangement links TRBV10-3 to TRBJ2-3; TRBD2 might be the D (5 bases). Germline CDR1 ENHRY, CDR2 SYGVKD. V was cut by 4 bases and J by 4 bases, with 9 bases left in between. The CDR3 totals 13 residues. The DNA of the CDR3 is TGTGCCATCAGTGGGCTGAGGGCAGATACGCAGTATTTT. Amino acids: CAISGLRADTQYF.

This clone showed up just once. CDR3 residues: CASSSLRSGRAAEQFF. The CDR3 nucleotides read TGTGCCAGCAGCTCCCTCCGTAGCGGGAGGGCGGCTGAGCAGTTCTTC. The rearrangement joins TRBV7-2 to TRBJ2-1; TRBD2 matches 11 bases. CDR1 and CDR2 (germline): SGHTA, FQGNSA. The CDR3 has 16 amino acids. Unmatched junction bases numbered 11, after V lost 4 bases and J lost 9 bases. The entire variable domain, with the rest obtained from reference TRBV7-2 and TRBJ2-1, is as follows: GAGVSQSPSNKVTEKGKDVELRCDPISGHTALYWYRQSLGQGLEFLIYFQGNSAPDKSGLPSDRFSAERTGGSVSTLTIQRTQQEDSAVYLCASSSLRSGRAAEQFFGPGTRLTVL.

V and J are TRBV19 and TRBJ1-5, with D perhaps matching TRBD1 (6 bases). Between the trimmed V and J ends, which lost 6 bases and 6 bases, there was a span of 21 bases. The CDR3 runs 16 residues. Germline CDR1 reads LNHDA; CDR2 reads SQIVND (reference sequence). Written as DNA, the CDR3 is TGTGCCAGTAGAAAACGGGGGGCGAGTGGTGGTCAGCCCCAGCATTTT. Translated, it gives CASRKRGASGGQPQHF.

The rearrangement joins TRBV12-3 or TRBV12-4 to TRBJ1-2, with no clear D. V was pared by 5 bases and J by 4 bases, with 5 bases between. The CDR3 sequence is 11 residues long. This CDR3 is CASSPSYGYTF. DNA of the CDR3: TGTGCCAGCAGTCCCAGCTATGGCTACACCTTC.

The gene calls are TRBV7-3 and TRBJ2-7, with 8 bases identical to TRBD2. From germline, CDR1 is SGHTA and CDR2 FQGTGA. The ends lost 5 bases at V and 4 bases at J; junction bases unmatched: 7. The CDR3 sequence is 14 residues long. CDR3 sequence (DNA): TGTGCCAGCAGCGAAATAGCGGGAAGTTACGAGCAGTACTTC. Its protein product is CASSEIAGSYEQYF. The full variable domain, its missing parts supplied by reference TRBV7-3 and TRBJ2-7, is GAGVSQTPSNKVTEKGKYVELRCDPISGHTALYWYRQSLGQGPEFLIYFQGTGAADDSGLPNDRFFAVRPEGSVSTLKIQRTERGDSAVYLCASSEIAGSYEQYFGPGTRLTVT.

The chain has TRBV7-8 and TRBJ1-5; 8 nucleotides match TRBD1. Germline-derived CDR1 and CDR2 are SGHVS and FQNEAQ. The CDR3 runs to 17 residues. After removal of 4 bases from V and 2 bases from J, the junction contained 10 bases not matched to a gene. The DNA for the CDR3 is TGTGCCAGCAGCTACCTCACCGGGACAGGTGGCAATCAGCCCCAGCATTTT. Encoded protein: CASSYLTGTGGNQPQHF.

This clone was counted between two and nine times. The rearrangement joins TRBV3-1 (or the pseudogene TRBV3-2) to TRBJ1-2, with TRBD1 as a possible D gene (6 bases). The CDR3 runs to 15 residues. The germline CDR1 and CDR2 sequences are LGHDT and YNNKEL (reference sequence). Trimming cost V 1 base and J 5 bases, with 14 bases left between them. The CDR3 region is CASSQGLEGGYGYTF. The CDR3 region has the DNA TGTGCCAGCAGCCAAGGCCTGGAAGGGGGTTATGGCTACACCTTC.

This clone was counted between two and nine times. V and J are TRBV19 and TRBJ2-7; 8 positions match TRBD1. CDR1 and CDR2 from the germline V gene are LNHDA and SQIVND (reference sequence). Germline trimming cut 5 bases from V and 5 bases from J; bases unmatched to any gene: 11. The CDR3 covers 15 residues. The CDR3 is CASSAAETGADEQYF. The CDR3 DNA reads TGTGCCAGTAGTGCGGCCGAGACAGGGGCCGACGAGCAGTACTTC.

This rearrangement joins TRBV6-5 to TRBJ2-7; D not certain. V was trimmed by 2 bases and J by 6 bases, leaving 14 bases between them. Germline assignment: CDR1 MNHEY and CDR2 SVGAGI. This CDR3 spans 14 amino acids. The CDR3 nucleotides read TGTGCCAGCAGTTACAGGCAGGCCCTCTCCGAGCAGTACTTC. Translated: CASSYRQALSEQYF.